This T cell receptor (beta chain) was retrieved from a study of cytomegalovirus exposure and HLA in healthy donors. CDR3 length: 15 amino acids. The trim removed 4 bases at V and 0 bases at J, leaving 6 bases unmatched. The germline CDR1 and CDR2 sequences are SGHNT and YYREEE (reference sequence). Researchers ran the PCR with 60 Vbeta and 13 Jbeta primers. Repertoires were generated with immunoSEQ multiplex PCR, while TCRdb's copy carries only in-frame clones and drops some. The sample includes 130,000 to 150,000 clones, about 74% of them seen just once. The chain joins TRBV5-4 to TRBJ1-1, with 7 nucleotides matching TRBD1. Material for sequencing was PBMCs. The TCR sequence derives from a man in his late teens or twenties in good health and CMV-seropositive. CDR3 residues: CASSDEQGMNTEAFF. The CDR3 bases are TGTGCCAGCAGCGATGAACAGGGGATGAACACTGAAGCTTTCTTT.